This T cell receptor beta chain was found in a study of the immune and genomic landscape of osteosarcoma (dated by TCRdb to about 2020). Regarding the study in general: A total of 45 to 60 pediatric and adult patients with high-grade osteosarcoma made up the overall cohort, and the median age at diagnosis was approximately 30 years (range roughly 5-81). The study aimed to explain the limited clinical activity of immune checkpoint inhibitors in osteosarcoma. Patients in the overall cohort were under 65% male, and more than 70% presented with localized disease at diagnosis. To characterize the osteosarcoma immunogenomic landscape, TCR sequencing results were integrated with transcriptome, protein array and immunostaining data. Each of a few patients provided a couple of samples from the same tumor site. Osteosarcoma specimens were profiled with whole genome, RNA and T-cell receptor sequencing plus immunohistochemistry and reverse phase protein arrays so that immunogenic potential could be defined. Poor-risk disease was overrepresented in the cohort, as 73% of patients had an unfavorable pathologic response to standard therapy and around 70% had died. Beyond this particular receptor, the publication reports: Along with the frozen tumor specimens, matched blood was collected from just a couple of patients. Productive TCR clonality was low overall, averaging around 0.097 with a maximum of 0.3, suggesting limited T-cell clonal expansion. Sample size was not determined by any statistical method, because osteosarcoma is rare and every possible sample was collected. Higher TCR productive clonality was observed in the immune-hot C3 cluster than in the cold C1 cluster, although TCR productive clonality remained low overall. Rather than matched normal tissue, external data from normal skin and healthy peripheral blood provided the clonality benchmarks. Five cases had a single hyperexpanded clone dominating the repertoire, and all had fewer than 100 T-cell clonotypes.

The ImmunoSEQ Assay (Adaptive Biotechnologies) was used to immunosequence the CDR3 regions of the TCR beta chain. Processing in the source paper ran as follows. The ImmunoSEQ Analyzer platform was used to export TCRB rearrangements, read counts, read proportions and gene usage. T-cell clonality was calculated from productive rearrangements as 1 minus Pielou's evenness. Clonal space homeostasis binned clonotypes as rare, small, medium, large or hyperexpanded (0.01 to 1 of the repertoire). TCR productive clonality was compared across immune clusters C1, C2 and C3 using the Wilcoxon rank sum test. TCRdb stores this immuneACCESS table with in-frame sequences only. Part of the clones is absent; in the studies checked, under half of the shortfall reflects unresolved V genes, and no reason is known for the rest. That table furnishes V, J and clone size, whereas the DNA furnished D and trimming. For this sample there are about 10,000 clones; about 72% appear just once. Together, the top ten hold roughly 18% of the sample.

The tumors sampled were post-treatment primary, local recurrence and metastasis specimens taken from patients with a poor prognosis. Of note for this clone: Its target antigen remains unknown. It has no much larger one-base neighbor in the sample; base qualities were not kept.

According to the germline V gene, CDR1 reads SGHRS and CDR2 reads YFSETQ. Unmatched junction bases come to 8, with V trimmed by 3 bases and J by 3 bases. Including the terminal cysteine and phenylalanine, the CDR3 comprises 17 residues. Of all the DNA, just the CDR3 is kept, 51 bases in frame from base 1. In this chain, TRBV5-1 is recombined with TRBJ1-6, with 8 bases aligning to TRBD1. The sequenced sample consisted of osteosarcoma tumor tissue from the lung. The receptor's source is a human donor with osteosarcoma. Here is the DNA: TGCGCCAGCAGCTGGGGGACAGGCGGACACTATAATTCACCCCTCCACTTT. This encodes CASSWGTGGHYNSPLHF.